This T cell receptor beta chain was obtained from a study of tumor-infiltrating lymphocytes in localized non-small cell lung cancer (dated by TCRdb to the early 2020s). Regarding the complete study: The cohort included patients whose samples were collected after neoadjuvant chemotherapy, as well as both smokers and never-smokers and several histologies. Flow cytometry, multiplex immunofluorescence, RNA-seq, exome sequencing and proteomics were applied to the same patients as TCR sequencing, which was one of several integrated assays. A total of more than 50 patients were part of the paired comparison of immunoSEQ T-cell fraction between tumor and uninvolved lung. Each patient contributed resected tumor tissue and uninvolved lung tissue from the same patient, described as non-adjacent to the tumor. The overall ICON cohort comprised 150 or so surgical patients with localized non-small cell lung cancer whose tumors were resected.

Overall study outcomes, separate from this receptor: Because different assays used different pieces of the same tissue, intratumor heterogeneity could not be separated from technical variation. Assay coverage differed among patients according to how much tissue was available, so only a subset of the cohort had TCR sequencing. TCR-derived T-cell fraction did not differ between the flow cytometry-defined immunotypes IM1 (good prognosis) and IM2 (poor prognosis). No association of tumor T-cell fraction from TCR sequencing with recurrence-free survival was found (p = 0.61). TCRbeta sequencing supported higher T cell infiltration in tumors than in uninvolved lung tissue, consistent with immunofluorescence CD3 counts.

Reading from cysteine to phenylalanine, the CDR3 counts 12 amino acids. Only CDR3 DNA is held: 36 bases, read in frame from base 1. V drops 5 bases and J drops 5 bases, leaving 10 bases in between. For CDR1 and CDR2, the germline V gene (reference sequence) lists LNHDA and SQIVND. The T-cell fraction in tumor and uninvolved lung tissue was provided by TCR sequencing with the immunoSEQ assay. In the source study's methods: For survival analysis, patients were split into high (upper tertile) and low (lower two tertiles) T-cell fraction groups and compared by log-rank test. A signed-rank test was used to check for differences in T-cell fraction between paired tumor and uninvolved lung. Drawn from immuneACCESS, this table holds only the in-frame rearrangements with V and J called that TCRdb kept. Clones are partly lost; checked studies trace under half to an unresolved V gene and leave the rest unexplained. The D gene and trimming were derived from the DNA, and the V and J assignments and clone size from that table. Recorded for this sample are about 12,000 clones; 85% to 90% of them occurred a single time. The top ten clones comprise 8% to 10% of the sample.

As for this clone: Its antigen has not been determined. No clone much larger than this one lies a single base away; base qualities are absent.

ICON enrollment began in early 2016, and the last patient was enrolled in 2018. From a subcohort of some 76 patients, fresh tumor and matched uninvolved tissue were collected for in-depth immune analyses, including TCR sequencing. TCR sequencing was performed on DNA isolated from bulk tissue, without cell sorting. The chain is made from TRBV19 and TRBJ2-7; the D gene cannot be named for sure. Sequenced sample: lung tumor tissue. The TCR originated in a human donor with non-small cell lung cancer. CDR3 region: CASSPRPNEQYF. The DNA sequence is given as TGTGCCAGTAGTCCCCGACCCAACGAGCAGTACTTC.